A selection of T cell receptor beta chains follows, all from one sample in a study of Ad26.COV2.S vaccination and SARS-CoV-2 variants. The protocol was immunoSEQ multiplex PCR, while the TCRdb copy is restricted to in-frame clones and leaves out a portion. Among about 350,000 clones listed, roughly nine tenths were seen once. The sample in question was peripheral blood, obtained in a trial of Ad26.COV2.S vaccine versus placebo. The source is a person aged 18-60 years who received the Ad26.COV2.S COVID-19 vaccine or a placebo. Both conserved end residues are part of each CDR3. The order of the fields is CDR3 length, D gene, J gene, V gene, clone size, CDR3 protein, CDR3 DNA. A D gene is named only where the DNA matches it firmly. The size field is filled for only some rows; it gives once, few, many or a size class.

>14|-|TRBJ2-1|TRBV7-3|-
CASSGGGILNEQFF
TGTGCCAGCAGCGGTGGGGGGATCCTCAATGAGCAGTTCTTC
>12|-|TRBJ2-2|TRBV7-9|few
CASSLPGGELFF
TGTGCCAGCAGCTTGCCAGGCGGGGAGCTGTTTTTT
>16|-|TRBJ2-3|TRBV5-1|-
CASSLAGGSSTDTQYF
TGCGCCAGCAGCTTGGCTGGGGGTTCTAGCACAGATACGCAGTATTTT
>13|-|TRBJ2-3|TRBV3-1/TRBV3-2|-
CASSQGLIDTQYF
TGTGCCAGCAGCCAAGGTCTAATAGATACGCAGTATTTT
>22|-|TRBJ2-7|TRBV16|-
CASSQFRKAKGVGANPSYEQYF
TGTGCCAGCAGCCAATTTCGAAAAGCCAAAGGAGTAGGCGCAAACCCCTCCTACGAGCAGTACTTC
>12|-|TRBJ2-2|TRBV12-3/TRBV12-4|-
CASSPDAGELFF
TGTGCCAGCAGTCCCGACGCCGGGGAGCTGTTTTTT
>11|-|TRBJ2-7|TRBV20-1|-
CSAADVSEQYF
TGCAGTGCTGCCGATGTGTCCGAGCAGTACTTC
>12|-|TRBJ1-2|TRBV30|-
CARRGGGGGYTF
TGTGCCCGGAGAGGAGGTGGTGGGGGCTACACCTTC
>14|TRBD1|TRBJ1-4|TRBV7-2|-
CASSRDRVNEKLFF
TGTGCCAGCAGCAGAGACAGGGTTAATGAAAAACTGTTTTTT
>16|-|TRBJ2-5|TRBV11-2|-
CASSLDPRQYQETQYF
TGTGCCAGCAGCTTAGATCCCCGGCAGTACCAAGAGACCCAGTACTTC
>15|-|TRBJ1-1|TRBV9|-
CASSAGGSMNTEAFF
TGTGCCAGCAGCGCCGGGGGAAGCATGAACACTGAAGCTTTCTTT
>14|-|TRBJ1-5|TRBV2|-
CASSVSTSNQPQHF
TGTGCCAGCAGTGTGAGCACTAGCAATCAGCCCCAGCATTTT
>11|-|TRBJ2-5|TRBV29-1|-
CSALPGETQYF
TGCAGCGCTCTCCCGGGAGAGACCCAGTACTTC
>16|-|TRBJ1-1|TRBV7-3|few
CASSLTALSMNTEAFF
TGTGCCAGCAGCTTAACTGCGTTGTCGATGAACACTGAAGCTTTCTTT
>13|-|TRBJ2-1|TRBV27|-
CASGPSVYNEQFF
TGTGCCAGCGGCCCTAGCGTTTACAATGAGCAGTTCTTC
>15|TRBD1|TRBJ1-5|TRBV7-3|few
CASSRTGDVDQPQHF
TGTGCCAGCAGCCGGACAGGGGATGTGGATCAGCCCCAGCATTTT
>12|-|TRBJ1-1|TRBV18|-
CASSPGIAEAFF
TGTGCCAGCTCACCAGGGATCGCAGAAGCTTTCTTT
>15|TRBD1|TRBJ1-1|TRBV6-2/TRBV6-3|-
CASSYGGGSLTEAFF
TGTGCCAGCAGTTATGGAGGGGGCTCTTTAACTGAAGCTTTCTTT
>14|-|TRBJ1-6|TRBV5-4|-
CASSLVRGNSPLHF
TGTGCCAGCAGCTTGGTGCGGGGTAATTCACCCCTCCACTTT
>16|-|TRBJ2-5|TRBV19|-
CASSTATGIPMETQYF
TGTGCCAGTAGTACAGCGACGGGTATTCCGATGGAGACCCAGTACTTC
>13|-|TRBJ2-1|TRBV7-3|-
CASSVRGGGEQFF
TGTGCCAGCAGTGTCCGAGGAGGCGGTGAGCAGTTCTTC
>12|-|TRBJ2-7|TRBV20-1|-
CSASQYQYEQYF
TGCAGTGCCAGTCAGTACCAATACGAGCAGTACTTC
>13|-|TRBJ1-5|TRBV7-3|few
CASSYSPDQPQHF
TGTGCCAGCAGCTACTCTCCGGATCAGCCCCAGCATTTT
>13|TRBD1|TRBJ2-1|TRBV12-3/TRBV12-4|-
CASRTGEDNEQFF
TGTGCCAGTCGGACAGGGGAGGACAATGAGCAGTTCTTC
>14|-|TRBJ1-5|TRBV7-9|-
CASSLGGHLQPQHF
TGTGCCAGCAGCTTAGGGGGACATCTTCAGCCCCAGCATTTT
>14|-|TRBJ2-2|TRBV18|-
CASSQRGGAGELFF
TGTGCCAGCTCACAGCGAGGCGGGGCCGGGGAGCTGTTTTTT
>16|-|TRBJ2-5|TRBV5-1|once
CASSRGERRLQETQYF
TGCGCCAGCAGCCGGGGCGAGAGACGACTCCAAGAGACCCAGTACTTC
>12|-|TRBJ2-7|TRBV28|-
CASSGRLGEQYF
TGTGCCAGCAGTGGTAGGCTTGGCGAGCAGTACTTC
>14|TRBD2|TRBJ2-1|TRBV6-2/TRBV6-3|-
CASSRTGGPYEQFF
TGTGCCAGCAGTCGCACGGGAGGGCCTTATGAGCAGTTCTTC
>14|TRBD1|TRBJ1-5|TRBV27|-
CASSPGQGNQPQHF
TGTGCCAGCAGTCCCGGACAGGGGAACCAGCCCCAGCATTTT
>11|-|TRBJ1-2|TRBV30|once
CACETNYGYTF
TGTGCCTGTGAAACTAACTATGGCTACACCTTC
>13|-|TRBJ2-5|TRBV11-3|-
CASSLNVQETQYF
TGTGCCAGCAGCCTAAATGTGCAAGAGACCCAGTACTTC
>15|-|TRBJ2-2|TRBV7-8|-
CASSWGLTRTGELFF
TGTGCCAGCAGCTGGGGACTCACGAGGACCGGGGAGCTGTTTTTT
>15|TRBD1|TRBJ1-4|TRBV6-5|-
CASSSPDREGEKLFF
TGTGCCAGCAGTTCCCCGGACAGGGAGGGAGAAAAACTGTTTTTT
>14|-|TRBJ1-6|TRBV7-9|-
CASSLGDAYSPLHF
TGTGCCAGCAGCTTAGGCGATGCGTATTCACCCCTCCACTTT
>15|TRBD1|TRBJ1-6|TRBV5-4|-
CASSLETGGNSPLHF
TGTGCCAGCAGCTTGGAGACAGGGGGTAATTCACCCCTCCACTTT
>14|-|TRBJ2-7|TRBV27|-
CASSISQGVNEQYF
TGTGCCAGCAGTATATCACAGGGAGTTAACGAGCAGTACTTC
>11|-|TRBJ2-7|TRBV30|-
CAWSPWDEQYF
TGTGCCTGGAGTCCCTGGGACGAGCAGTACTTC
>14|-|TRBJ2-7|TRBV11-3|-
CASSLAGRTYEQYF
TGTGCCAGCAGCTTGGCAGGGAGAACCTACGAGCAGTACTTC
>14|TRBD1|TRBJ1-5|TRBV5-8|-
CASTPGQGNQPQHF
TGTGCCAGCACCCCGGGACAGGGTAATCAGCCCCAGCATTTT
>16|-|TRBJ1-5|TRBV10-3|-
CATGPRGGGNNQPQHF
TGTGCCACCGGACCGAGGGGGGGAGGAAACAATCAGCCCCAGCATTTT
>13|-|TRBJ1-1|TRBV12-3/TRBV12-4|once
CASSLGRNTEAFF
TGTGCCAGCAGTTTAGGCAGGAACACTGAAGCTTTCTTT
>14|-|TRBJ2-3|TRBV13|-
CANSIMLGTDTQYF
TGTGCCAATTCGATAATGTTAGGCACAGATACGCAGTATTTT
>12|-|TRBJ2-5|TRBV19|-
CASSMQGETQYF
TGTGCCAGTAGTATGCAGGGCGAGACCCAGTACTTC
>14|TRBD2|TRBJ2-5|TRBV5-4|-
CASSSGGTQETQYF
TGTGCCAGCAGCTCGGGGGGGACCCAAGAGACCCAGTACTTC
>15|-|TRBJ1-3|TRBV11-2|-
CASSLVGSSGNTIYF
TGTGCCAGCAGCTTAGTAGGTAGCTCTGGAAACACCATATATTTT
>13|-|TRBJ2-3|TRBV30|-
CAFSIEITDTQYF
TGTGCATTTTCCATCGAGATCACAGATACGCAGTATTTT
>13|-|TRBJ1-2|TRBV11-2|-
CASSPRRGEGYTF
TGTGCCAGCAGCCCCCGGAGGGGGGAAGGCTACACCTTC
>15|-|TRBJ1-2|TRBV27|-
CASSALTSLSSGYTF
TGTGCCAGCAGTGCCCTGACAAGCCTCTCCTCAGGCTACACCTTC
>17|-|TRBJ1-2|TRBV30|-
CAWSVARPTFLNYGYTF
TGTGCCTGGAGTGTTGCACGGCCCACATTTTTAAACTATGGCTACACCTTC
>16|TRBD2|TRBJ2-7|TRBV19|-
CASSISLAGGKGEQYF
TGTGCCAGTAGTATTTCACTAGCGGGAGGCAAGGGCGAGCAGTACTTC
>14|-|TRBJ1-2|TRBV18|-
CASSRDGRDYGYTF
TGTGCCAGCTCACGGGACGGAAGAGACTATGGCTACACCTTC
>13|-|TRBJ2-7|TRBV6-2/TRBV6-3|-
CASSYGQTYEQYF
TGTGCCAGCAGTTACGGCCAGACCTACGAGCAGTACTTC
>12|-|TRBJ2-5|TRBV27|-
CASSSSGGAQYF
TGTGCCAGCAGTTCCTCCGGAGGTGCCCAGTACTTC